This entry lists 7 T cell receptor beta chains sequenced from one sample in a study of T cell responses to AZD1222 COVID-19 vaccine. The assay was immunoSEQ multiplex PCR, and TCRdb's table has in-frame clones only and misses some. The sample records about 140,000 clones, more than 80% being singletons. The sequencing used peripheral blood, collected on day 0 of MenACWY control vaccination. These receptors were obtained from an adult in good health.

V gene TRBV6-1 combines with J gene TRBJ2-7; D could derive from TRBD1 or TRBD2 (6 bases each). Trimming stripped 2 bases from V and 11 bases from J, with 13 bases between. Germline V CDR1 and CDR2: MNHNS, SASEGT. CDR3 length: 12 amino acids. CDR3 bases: TGTGCCAGCAGTGAAAAGGGGGACTCTGAGTACTTC. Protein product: CASSEKGDSEYF.

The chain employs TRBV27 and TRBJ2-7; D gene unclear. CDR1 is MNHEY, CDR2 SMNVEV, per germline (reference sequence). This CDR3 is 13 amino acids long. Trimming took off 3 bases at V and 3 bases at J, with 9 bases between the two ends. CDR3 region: CASSLQAVYEQYF. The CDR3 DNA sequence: TGTGCCAGCAGTTTGCAGGCTGTCTACGAGCAGTACTTC.

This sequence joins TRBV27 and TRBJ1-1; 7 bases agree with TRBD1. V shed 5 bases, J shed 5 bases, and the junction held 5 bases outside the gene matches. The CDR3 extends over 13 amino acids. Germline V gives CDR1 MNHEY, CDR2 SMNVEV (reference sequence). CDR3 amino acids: CASSIYRGTEAFF. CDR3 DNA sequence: TGTGCCAGCAGTATTTACAGGGGTACTGAAGCTTTCTTT.

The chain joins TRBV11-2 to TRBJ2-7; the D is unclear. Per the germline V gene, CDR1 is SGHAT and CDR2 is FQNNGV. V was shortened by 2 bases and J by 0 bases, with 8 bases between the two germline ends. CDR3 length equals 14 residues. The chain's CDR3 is CASSLKGLSYEQYF. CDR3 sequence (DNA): TGTGCCAGCAGCTTAAAGGGTCTCTCCTACGAGCAGTACTTC.

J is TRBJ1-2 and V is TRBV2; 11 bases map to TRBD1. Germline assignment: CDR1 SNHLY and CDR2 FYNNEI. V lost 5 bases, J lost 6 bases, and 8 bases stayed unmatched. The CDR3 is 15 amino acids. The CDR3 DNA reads TGTGCCAGCAGTTACCTGGGACAGGGGGAGCATGGCTACACCTTC. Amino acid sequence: CASSYLGQGEHGYTF.

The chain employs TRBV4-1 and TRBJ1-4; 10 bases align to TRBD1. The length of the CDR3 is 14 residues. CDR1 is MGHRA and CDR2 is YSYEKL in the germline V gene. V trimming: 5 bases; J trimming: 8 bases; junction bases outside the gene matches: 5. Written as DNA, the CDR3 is TGCGCCAGCAGCGTGGACAGGGGGGAGGAAAAACTGTTTTTT. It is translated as CASSVDRGEEKLFF.

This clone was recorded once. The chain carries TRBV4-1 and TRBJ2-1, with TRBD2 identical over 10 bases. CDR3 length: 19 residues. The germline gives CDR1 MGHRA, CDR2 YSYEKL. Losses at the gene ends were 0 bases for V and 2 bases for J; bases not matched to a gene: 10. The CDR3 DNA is TGCGCCAGCAGCCAAGATCCGCTAGCGGGGGATACCACCTACAATGAGCAGTTCTTC. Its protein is CASSQDPLAGDTTYNEQFF.